Listed here is a single T cell receptor beta chain. What it recognizes is unknown. The germline gene is not matched at one end of the junction; a read error may be the cause. This record comes from a study of T cells after yellow fever vaccination. Study-wide results and limits: By day 5 rather than day 15, the secondary response had peaked, though it was weaker. Few clonotypes appeared in both CD4 and CD8 compartments. Post-booster repertoires contained most primary-vaccination clones again (roughly 96% CD4, roughly 91% CD8).

The germline V gene has CDR1 DFQATT and CDR2 SNEGSKA (reference sequence). The length of the CDR3 is 16 residues. Template switching with 5'RACE generated the TCR cDNA and added a universal primer site and UMIs. One entry per CDR3 protein results from TCRdb running MiXCR on the 5' RACE reads. The data show hundreds of thousands of distinct CDR3 sequences, about 12% seen once. This receptor was identified in a man aged 25 to 45 who received the YFV17D yellow fever vaccine. The input for sequencing was PBMCs, taken on the day of the yellow fever booster vaccination. V gene TRBV20-1 combines with J gene TRBJ2-2; 12 bases match TRBD2. CDR3 nucleotides: TGCAGTGCCCCTCCGGCTAGCGGGAGGGCCGCCGGGAAGCTGTTTTTT. Translation: CSAPPASGRAAGKLFF.